This T cell receptor beta chain came from a study of blood T cells in healthy people across ages. Germline CDR1 DFQATT, CDR2 SNEGSKA (reference sequence). With 5 bases removed from V and 5 bases from J, the gap between germline ends came to 18 bases. The CDR3 consists of 14 residues. A sample-barcoded 5' primer and a J-beta primer mix were used in a second PCR of about 7 to 11 cycles. From the 5' RACE reads, TCRdb called clonotypes with MiXCR, one entry per CDR3 protein. Found here are 700,000 to 950,000 distinct CDR3 sequences, around 46% of them singletons; the top ten hold 20% to 25%. This clonotype was seen a few times. Total RNA extraction produced at least 5 micrograms (per sample) for the study.

This receptor was identified in a woman aged 55-70 years in good health. Sequencing used blood. J is TRBJ2-5 and V is TRBV20-1, with D possibly being TRBD1 (6 bases). The CDR3 region is CSALRDTELETQYF. CDR3 nucleotides: TGCAGTGCTCTCCGGGACACGGAGTTGGAGACCCAGTACTTC.